This T cell receptor (beta chain) was identified during a study of blood T cell repertoires in COVID-19. About the study: Collection of acute and convalescent COVID-19 samples took place in the United States, Italy and Spain. PBMCs, B-cell-depleted T cells, or T cells were the source of the cDNA or gDNA that made up the material.

The germline gives CDR1 MDHEN, CDR2 SYDVKM. The CDR3 sequence is 15 residues long. Trimming cost V 2 bases and J 1 base, with 11 bases left between them. Authors' processing steps: Nucleated cell number was recorded as an estimate derived from reference gene primer amplification. Libraries were prepared by immunoSEQ multiplex PCR; TCRdb keeps only in-frame clonotypes and omits some of them. D and trimming come from the DNA, and the V and J calls and clone size come from that table. Of some 150,000 clones in the sample, 80% to 85% are singletons; the top ten hold about 8%. The specimen sequenced was peripheral blood. The source of this sequence is a woman aged 55-70 years with active or convalescent COVID-19. The chain employs TRBV28 and TRBJ1-1; possible D gene TRBD1, 6 bases. The CDR3 DNA sequence: TGTGCCAGCAGTTTAGGGGGCTTGTGGAACACTGAAGCTTTCTTT. Translating gives CASSLGGLWNTEAFF.